This T cell receptor (beta chain) derives from a study of spatial heterogeneity in lung cancer. Across the whole study: Untreated early-stage non-small cell lung cancer patients, approximately 76 in total, were the donors. Study-level results: TCRs found ubiquitously expanded in tumor appeared in blood more at resection than at follow-up.

This clonotype was recorded at least ten times. Its specificity is not known. Time point in this sample: blood at routine non-recurrence follow-up after resection. Tumor, nontumor lung or frozen PBMC supplied whole RNA that was sequenced unsorted. TCRdb fed the 5' RACE reads into MiXCR, producing one record per CDR3 protein. This sample has approximately 50,000 distinct CDR3 sequences, with around 7.7% found just once. Sequences were derived from PBMCs, sampled at follow-up. The sequence was collected from a female donor with early-stage non-small cell lung cancer.

CDR3 sequence (DNA): TGCAGTGCTGGACTAGTTGGAGATACGCAGTATTTT. It specifies CSAGLVGDTQYF. The J gene is TRBJ2-3, the V gene TRBV20-1; 7 nucleotides line up with TRBD2. V was pared by 5 bases and J by 5 bases, with 4 bases of the junction left unmatched. From germline, CDR1 is DFQATT and CDR2 SNEGSKA (reference sequence). The CDR3 spans 12 residues.